These T cell receptor beta chains were read from a single sample in a study of response to subunit inactivated influenza vaccine. TCRdb reanalysed the RT-PCR reads using MiXCR and keeps one entry per CDR3 protein. The repertoire includes hundreds of thousands of distinct CDR3 sequences, 10% to 15% of them detected once, and 10% sits in the top ten. The material sequenced was PBMCs from blood, taken on the day of vaccination. Every receptor here comes from a middle-aged man who received an inactivated influenza vaccine. The CDR3 runs from the conserved cysteine through the conserved F or W. D genes are given only for firm matches. Some rows mark clone size as missing; the rest say once, few, many or name a class of expanded clone.

TRBV5-1	.	.	TRBJ2-7	TGCGCCAGCAGCTTCAAGATTCCCTACGAGCAGTACTTC	CASSFKIPYEQYF
TRBV11-2	TRBD2	.	TRBJ2-7	TGTGCCAGCAGCCGCCAACCCGGGACTACCACCTACGAGCAGTACTTC	CASSRQPGTTTYEQYF
TRBV6-1	.	many	TRBJ2-7	TGTGCCAGCAGGACAAAACCGGGAGCCTCCTACGAGCAGTACTTC	CASRTKPGASYEQYF
TRBV28	.	few	TRBJ1-1	TGTGCCAGCAGTCCCCTCCAGACGGAATTGAACACTGAAGCTTTCTTT	CASSPLQTELNTEAFF
TRBV11-2	TRBD2	.	TRBJ2-1	TGTGCCAGCAGCTCGTTAGCGGGAGGGCCCCACTACAATGAGCAGTTCTTC	CASSSLAGGPHYNEQFF
TRBV3-1	.	.	TRBJ1-1	TGTGCCAGCAGCCGCTCAGGCGCTGAAGCTTTCTTT	CASSRSGAEAFF
TRBV18	.	many	TRBJ2-5	TGTGCCAGCTCACCCGAACGGGGCGGCAAAGAGACCCAGTACTTC	CASSPERGGKETQYF
TRBV25-1	.	.	TRBJ2-5	TGTGCCAGCAGTAGGCAAGAGGGGGTAGAGACCCAGTACTTC	CASSRQEGVETQYF
TRBV19	TRBD1	.	TRBJ2-7	TGTGCCAGTAGTATATCGGGACAGGGGTGGTACGAGCAGTACTTC	CASSISGQGWYEQYF
TRBV12-3/TRBV12-4	TRBD1	many	TRBJ1-1	TGTGCCAGCAGTTTAGCAGGGGGCTACACTGAAGCTTTCTTT	CASSLAGGYTEAFF
TRBV6-1	.	few	TRBJ2-3	TGTGCCAGCACAGAATCCATTGGCACAGATACGCAGTATTTT	CASTESIGTDTQYF
TRBV4-1	TRBD1	few	TRBJ2-7	TGCGCCAGCAGCCGCCCAGGGGGTACCTACGAGCAGTACTTC	CASSRPGGTYEQYF
TRBV29-1	.	few	TRBJ2-7	TGCAGCGTTGAACAGAATTCCTACGAGCAGTACTTC	CSVEQNSYEQYF
TRBV9	.	.	TRBJ2-3	TGTGCCAGCAGCGACATTTACAGTCGGGATACGCAGTATTTT	CASSDIYSRDTQYF
TRBV28	.	few	TRBJ2-2	TGTGCCAGCAGTTTAACAGACGGTTTCGCCGGGGAGCTGTTTTTT	CASSLTDGFAGELFF
TRBV7-2	.	.	TRBJ2-4	TGTGCCAGCAGCCCTAGAAGACCGGTGTTAAGGGAAAACATTCAGTACTTC	CASSPRRPVLRENIQYF
TRBV28	.	few	TRBJ2-5	TGTGCCAGCAAGCCCCTTGACAGGAAGGAAGAGACCCAGTACTTC	CASKPLDRKEETQYF
TRBV4-3	.	.	TRBJ2-2	TGCGCCAGCAGCCAAGACGCGGCGGGTTATACCGGGGAGCTGTTTTTT	CASSQDAAGYTGELFF
TRBV3-1	TRBD1	many	TRBJ2-4	TGTGCCAGCAGCCAAGGGACAGGGGGCTCGAACATTCAGTACTTC	CASSQGTGGSNIQYF
TRBV6-1	TRBD1	.	TRBJ2-1	TGTGCCAGCAGTATCCGGGACAGAAACAATGAGCAGTTCTTC	CASSIRDRNNEQFF
TRBV3-1	.	many	TRBJ2-6	TGTGCCAGCAGCCAGAGCTCTGGGGCCAACGTCCTGACTTTC	CASSQSSGANVLTF
TRBV28	TRBD1	.	TRBJ2-7	TGTGCCAGCAGTGTAACAGGGGGCATCGACGAGCAGTACTTC	CASSVTGGIDEQYF
TRBV7-2	.	few	TRBJ2-7	TGTGCCAGCAGCTTAGTAGTCGGTTTTTTGACCTACGAGCAGTACTTC	CASSLVVGFLTYEQYF